This T cell receptor (beta chain) was retrieved from a study of T cells in Graves' hyperthyroidism and ophthalmopathy. TCR beta CDR3 regions were amplified from RNA. In the first-round RT-PCR of the TCR CDR3, the HTBI primer set was used. TCRdb reprocessed the multiplex PCR reads via MiXCR and lists one record per CDR3 protein. The sample shows about 380,000 distinct CDR3 sequences, about 14% of them seen only once. Whole-study findings and limits: Among clonotypes expanded in thyroid above 0.001, most were also found in blood. In simple terms, a model built on 13 V-J features told ophthalmopathy apart from stable hyperthyroidism.

Graves' hyperthyroidism qualified as stable when ophthalmopathy did not progress within 18 months. PBMCs came from more than 9.5 ml fresh peripheral blood. CDR1 is SQVTM, CDR2 ANQGSEA, per germline. The CDR3 has 17 amino acids. With 6 bases clipped from V and 3 bases from J, the junction kept 14 bases outside the gene matches. To note about this clonotype: Its antigen remains unknown.

The sequence was collected from a woman aged 55-70 years with Graves' hyperthyroidism. The sequenced sample was blood. V and J are TRBV29-1 and TRBJ2-2, with TRBD1 matching 9 bases. The CDR3 sequence is CSVGGDREDQDTGELFF. CDR3 coding DNA: TGCAGCGTAGGAGGGGACAGGGAAGATCAGGACACCGGGGAGCTGTTTTTT.